This T cell receptor beta chain was profiled in a study of blood T cell repertoires in COVID-19. For the study at large: The origin of the acute and convalescent COVID-19 samples was the United States, Italy and Spain. PBMCs, B-cell-depleted T cells, or T cells were the source of the cDNA or gDNA that made up the material.

Germline values: CDR1 MGHRA, CDR2 YSYEKL. The CDR3 extends over 17 amino acids. Trimming cost V 1 base and J 7 bases; bases outside gene matches: 10. Original data processing: Amplified reference gene primers provided the basis for estimating nucleated cell counts. Method: immunoSEQ multiplex PCR; TCRdb's copy keeps in-frame clones and lacks some. The V and J calls and clone size come from that table; D and trimming were worked out from the DNA. The repertoire consists of approximately 250,000 clones, with 84% occurring once and the leading ten covering more than 1.5%. This clone was recorded once. This sequence originates from a middle-aged woman who had recovered from COVID-19. The specimen was peripheral blood. The rearrangement joins TRBV4-1 to TRBJ2-2, with TRBD1 matching 9 bases. The CDR3 DNA sequence: TGCGCCAGCAGCCAAGGGGCTCCGACAGGGGGGATCGGGGAGCTGTTTTTT. It yields the protein CASSQGAPTGGIGELFF.